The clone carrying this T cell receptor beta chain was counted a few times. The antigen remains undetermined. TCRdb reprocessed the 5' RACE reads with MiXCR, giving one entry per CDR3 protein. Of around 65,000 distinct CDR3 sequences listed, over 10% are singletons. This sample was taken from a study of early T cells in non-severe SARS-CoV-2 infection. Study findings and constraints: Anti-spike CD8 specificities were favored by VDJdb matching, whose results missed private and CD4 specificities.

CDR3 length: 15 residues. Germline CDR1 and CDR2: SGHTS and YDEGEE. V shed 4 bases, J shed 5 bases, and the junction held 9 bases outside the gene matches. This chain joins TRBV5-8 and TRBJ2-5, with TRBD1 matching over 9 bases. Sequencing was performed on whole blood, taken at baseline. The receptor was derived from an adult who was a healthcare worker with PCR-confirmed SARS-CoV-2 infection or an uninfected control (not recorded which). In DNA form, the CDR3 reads TGTGCCAGCAGCGACCGGGACAGGGTGATGGAGACCCAGTACTTC. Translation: CASSDRDRVMETQYF.